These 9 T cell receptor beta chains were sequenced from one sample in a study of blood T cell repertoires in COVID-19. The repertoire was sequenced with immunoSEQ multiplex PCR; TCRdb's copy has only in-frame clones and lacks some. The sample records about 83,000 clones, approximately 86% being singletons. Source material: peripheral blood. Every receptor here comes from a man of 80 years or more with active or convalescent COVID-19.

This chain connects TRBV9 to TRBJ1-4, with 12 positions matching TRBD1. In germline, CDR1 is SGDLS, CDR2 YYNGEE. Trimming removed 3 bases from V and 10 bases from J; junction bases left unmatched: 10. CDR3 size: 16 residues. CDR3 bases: TGTGCCAGCAGCGCCCCTCCGGGGACAGGGGGCGGAAAACTGTTTTTT. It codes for CASSAPPGTGGGKLFF.

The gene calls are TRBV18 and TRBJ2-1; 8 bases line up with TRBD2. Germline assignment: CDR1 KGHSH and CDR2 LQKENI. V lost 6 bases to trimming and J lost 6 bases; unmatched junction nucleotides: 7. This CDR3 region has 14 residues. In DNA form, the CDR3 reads TGTGCCAGCTCCCCCTCCGGGAGGGCCAATGAGCAGTTCTTC. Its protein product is CASSPSGRANEQFF. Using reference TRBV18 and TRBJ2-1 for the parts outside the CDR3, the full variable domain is NAGVMQNPRHLVRRRGQEARLRCSPMKGHSHVYWYRQLPEEGLKFMVYLQKENIIDESGMPKERFSAEFPKEGPSILRIQQVVRGDSAAYFCASSPSGRANEQFFGPGTRLTVL.

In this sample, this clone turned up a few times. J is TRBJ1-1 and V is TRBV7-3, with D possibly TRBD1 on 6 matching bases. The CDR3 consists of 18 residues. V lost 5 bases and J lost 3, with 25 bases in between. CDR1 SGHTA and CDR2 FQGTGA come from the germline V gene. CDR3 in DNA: TGTGCCAGCAGCCGTCTCCCCGGTTCACCCGGGACATACACTGAAGCTTTCTTT. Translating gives CASSRLPGSPGTYTEAFF.

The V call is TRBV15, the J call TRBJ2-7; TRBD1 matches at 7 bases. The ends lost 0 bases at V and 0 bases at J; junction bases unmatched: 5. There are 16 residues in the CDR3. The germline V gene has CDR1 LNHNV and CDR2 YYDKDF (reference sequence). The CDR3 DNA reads TGTGCCACCAGCAGAGATATACAGGGGTTCTCCTACGAGCAGTACGTC. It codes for CATSRDIQGFSYEQYV.

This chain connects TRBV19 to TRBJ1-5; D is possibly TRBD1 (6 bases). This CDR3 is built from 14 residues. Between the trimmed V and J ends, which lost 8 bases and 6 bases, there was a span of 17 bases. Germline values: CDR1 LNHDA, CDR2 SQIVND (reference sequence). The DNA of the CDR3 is TGTGCCAGTGCGATTGACAGGACGGGTCAGCCCCAGCATTTT. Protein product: CASAIDRTGQPQHF.

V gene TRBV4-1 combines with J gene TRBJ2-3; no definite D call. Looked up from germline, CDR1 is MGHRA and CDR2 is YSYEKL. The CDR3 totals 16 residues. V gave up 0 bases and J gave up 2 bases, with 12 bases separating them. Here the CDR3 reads CASSQDRRQYTDTQYF. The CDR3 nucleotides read TGCGCCAGCAGCCAAGATCGGCGGCAATACACAGATACGCAGTATTTT.

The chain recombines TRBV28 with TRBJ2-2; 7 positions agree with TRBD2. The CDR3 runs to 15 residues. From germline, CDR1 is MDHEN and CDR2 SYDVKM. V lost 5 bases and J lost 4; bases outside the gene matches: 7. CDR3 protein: CASSAPGGRTGELFF. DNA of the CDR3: TGTGCCAGCAGTGCCCCGGGAGGCCGCACCGGGGAGCTGTTTTTT.

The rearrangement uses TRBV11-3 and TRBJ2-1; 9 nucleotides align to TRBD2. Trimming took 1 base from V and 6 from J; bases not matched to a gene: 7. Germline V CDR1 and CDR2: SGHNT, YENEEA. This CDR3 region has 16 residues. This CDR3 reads CASSLVSLAGFNEQFF. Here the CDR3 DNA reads TGTGCCAGCAGCTTAGTCTCGCTAGCGGGATTCAATGAGCAGTTCTTC.

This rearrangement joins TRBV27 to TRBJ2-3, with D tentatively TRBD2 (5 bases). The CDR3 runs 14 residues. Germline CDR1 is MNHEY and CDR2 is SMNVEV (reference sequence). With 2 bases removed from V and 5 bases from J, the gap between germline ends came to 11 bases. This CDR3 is CASSLTRDRDTQYF. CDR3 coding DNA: TGTGCCAGCAGTTTAACGAGGGATCGAGATACGCAGTATTTT.